A selection of T cell receptor beta chains follows, all from one sample in a study of blood T cell repertoires in COVID-19. Measured with immunoSEQ multiplex PCR; TCRdb has only the in-frame clones, and not every one. Among 140,000 or so clones listed, roughly four fifths were seen once. Sequencing was performed on peripheral blood. These receptor sequences come from a woman older than 75 with acute or convalescent COVID-19. Both conserved end residues are part of each CDR3. The order of the fields is J gene, clone size, V gene, D gene, CDR3 protein, CDR3 DNA. The D gene is left open where the match is weak. Not every row has a clone size; where given, it reads once, few, many or a size class.

>TRBJ1-3|.|TRBV11-3|.
CASSLDSSGNTIYF
TGTGCCAGCAGCTTGGACAGCTCTGGAAACACCATATATTTT
>TRBJ2-7|.|TRBV7-9|TRBD2
CASSPRAGVHEQYF
TGTGCCAGCAGCCCGCGAGCGGGGGTCCACGAGCAGTACTTC
>TRBJ2-1|.|TRBV5-1|.
CASSSRVIGGEQFF
TGCGCCAGCAGCTCCAGGGTCATCGGGGGTGAGCAGTTCTTC
>TRBJ2-2|once|TRBV15|TRBD2
CATSRVRAGGTSNKNTGELFF
TGTGCCACCAGCCGAGTGCGGGCGGGGGGGACCTCAAACAAGAACACCGGGGAGCTGTTTTTT
>TRBJ2-3|.|TRBV21-1|.
CASRTEEIAHTGTDTQYF
TGTGCCAGCAGGACCGAGGAAATCGCCCATACGGGCACAGATACGCAGTATTTT
>TRBJ1-1|few|TRBV10-3|.
CAISDGTRGTEAFF
TGTGCCATCAGTGATGGTACCAGGGGTACTGAAGCTTTCTTT
>TRBJ2-1|.|TRBV11-3|TRBD2
CASSLGVTSGGSDEQFF
TGTGCCAGCAGCTTAGGGGTGACTAGCGGGGGCAGCGATGAGCAGTTCTTC
>TRBJ1-4|.|TRBV13|.
CASSYRAGAGEKLFF
TGTGCCAGCAGCTATCGGGCGGGGGCAGGGGAAAAACTGTTTTTT
>TRBJ1-1|once|TRBV3-1/TRBV3-2|.
CATSSADRNTEAFF
TGTGCCACCTCGTCGGCGGACAGGAACACTGAAGCTTTCTTT
>TRBJ1-5|.|TRBV7-9|.
CASSLGQQPQHF
TGTGCCAGCAGCTTAGGACAGCAGCCCCAGCATTTT
>TRBJ2-7|.|TRBV4-1|.
CASSQALSGYEQYF
TGCGCCAGCAGCCAAGCTTTGTCAGGCTACGAGCAGTACTTC
>TRBJ2-1|.|TRBV3-1/TRBV3-2|.
CASETSGARQFF
TGTGCCAGCGAGACTTCCGGCGCGCGGCAGTTCTTC
>TRBJ1-6|.|TRBV3-1/TRBV3-2|.
CASSQLGGAGNSPLHF
TGTGCCAGCAGCCAATTGGGAGGAGCAGGCAATTCACCCCTCCACTTT
>TRBJ1-6|.|TRBV7-3|.
CASSAGRGGVSPLHF
TGTGCCAGCAGCGCCGGCCGAGGGGGAGTTTCACCCCTCCACTTT
>TRBJ1-2|.|TRBV5-6|TRBD1
CASSLGDRGFGYTF
TGTGCCAGCAGCTTGGGCGACAGGGGGTTCGGCTACACCTTC
>TRBJ1-3|.|TRBV13|.
CASSLADQLAGNTIYF
TGTGCCAGCAGCTTAGCGGACCAGTTAGCGGGAAACACCATATATTTT